This T cell receptor (beta chain) emerged from a study of beta chain features in type 1 diabetes. Turning to the study itself: Examination spanned around 110 million sorted cells from all samples. Study-level results: The study found fewer insertions and more deletions at VDJ junctions in type 1 diabetes patients.

Trimming removed 5 bases at V and 7 bases at J, with 14 bases between. The CDR3 totals 13 residues. Germline-derived CDR1 and CDR2 are MNHEY and SVGAGI. Investigators reverse transcribed all isolated RNA, so they sequenced expressed TCRB transcripts. The repertoire was sequenced with immunoSEQ multiplex PCR; TCRdb's copy has only in-frame clones and lacks some. The table shows 900,000 or so clones, with around a sixth occurring only once. In this sample, this clone turned up a few times. Its antigen is unidentified. Researchers reported sorting CD4+ naive, central memory, regulatory and stem cell-like memory cells via CD45RO/CCR7/CD25/CD127/CD95/CD27.

V and J are TRBV6-5 and TRBJ1-2; a weak D match, TRBD1 (5 bases). The sequence derives from a young woman in good health. The sample was naive CD4+ T cells from blood. CDR3 sequence: CASSTRQKLGYTF. Here the CDR3 DNA reads TGTGCCAGCAGTACCCGACAGAAGCTTGGCTACACCTTC.